Listed below are T cell receptor beta chains from one sample, sequenced in a study of blood T cell repertoires in COVID-19. Assay: immunoSEQ multiplex PCR; the TCRdb copy retains only in-frame clones and omits some. The sample lists about 200,000 clones; around 85% were seen once. The sequenced sample was PBMCs or T cells enriched from blood (not recorded which). The receptors were sampled from a man aged 40-55 years who had recovered from COVID-19. Each CDR3 is given with its conserved first and last residue. A D gene is named only where the DNA matches it firmly. Clone sizes are given selectively: once, few, many, or a class where the clone is expanded.

clone_size	v_call	j_call	d_call	cdr3_nt	cdr3_aa
NA	TRBV3-1/TRBV3-2	TRBJ1-4	TRBD1	TGTGCCAGCAGCCAGCCGGACAGGGATGAAAAACTGTTTTTT	CASSQPDRDEKLFF
NA	TRBV21-1	TRBJ1-5	NA	TGTGCCAGCAGCAAAGAAGGAGGGAACGGACAGCCCCAGCATTTT	CASSKEGGNGQPQHF
NA	TRBV11-2	TRBJ1-5	NA	TGTGCCAGCAGCTTAGAAAGGGGCCAGCCCCAGCATTTT	CASSLERGQPQHF
NA	TRBV4-2	TRBJ1-2	NA	TGTGCCAGCAGCCAAGTAGGCGGAACGAGGAGATATGGCTACACCTTC	CASSQVGGTRRYGYTF
few	TRBV6-5	TRBJ1-2	TRBD1	TGTGCCAGCAGTTTGTCTTCCGGGACAGGATATGGCTACACCTTC	CASSLSSGTGYGYTF
NA	TRBV4-3	TRBJ2-7	TRBD1	TGCGCCAGCAGCCAAACCGGGACAGGACTATACGAGCAGTACTTC	CASSQTGTGLYEQYF
NA	TRBV12-3/TRBV12-4	TRBJ1-2	TRBD1	TGTGCCAGCAGCCCGGACAGGGGATATGGCTACACCTTC	CASSPDRGYGYTF
NA	TRBV5-1	TRBJ1-1	TRBD1	TGCGCCAGCAGCTCCCGTCAGGGGGCTTTGGGCACTGAAGCTTTCTTT	CASSSRQGALGTEAFF
NA	TRBV5-5	TRBJ1-1	NA	TGTGCCAGCAGCCTGCGCCTGAAGACTGAAGCTTTCTTT	CASSLRLKTEAFF
NA	TRBV5-1	TRBJ1-6	NA	TGCGCCAGCAGCCCCTCCGGCGGGGTGGAATCACCCCTCCACTTT	CASSPSGGVESPLHF
NA	TRBV6-5	TRBJ2-2	NA	TGTGCCAGCAGCGCGAGAGGGGAGCTGTTTTTT	CASSARGELFF
NA	TRBV5-1	TRBJ1-5	NA	TGCGCCAGCAGCTTGACCCCTGACGTGGGCACAGAATATAGCAATCAGCCCCAGCATTTT	CASSLTPDVGTEYSNQPQHF
NA	TRBV19	TRBJ2-3	NA	TGTGCCAGTAGTCCCCGGGGGCTAGCGGTTCGAACGGATACGCAGTATTTT	CASSPRGLAVRTDTQYF
NA	TRBV6-1	TRBJ1-2	NA	TGTGCCAGCAGTGATATTGGCGGTCCCCCTAACTATGGCTACACCTTC	CASSDIGGPPNYGYTF
few	TRBV7-2	TRBJ1-6	NA	TGTGCCAGCAGCTTAGCACAGGGTAGTTCACCCCTCCACTTT	CASSLAQGSSPLHF
NA	TRBV15	TRBJ2-1	TRBD2	TGTGCCACCAGCAGAGAACCATGGGGGGGACACAATGAGCAGTTCTTC	CATSREPWGGHNEQFF
NA	TRBV19	TRBJ1-1	NA	TGTGCCAGTAGTATACTCACAGGGCAGCCTGAAGCTTTCTTT	CASSILTGQPEAFF
once	TRBV12-3/TRBV12-4	TRBJ1-1	NA	TGTGCCAGCAGCCGAGTAACTGAAGCTTTCTTT	CASSRVTEAFF